The next 30 T cell receptor beta chains were all read from a single sample in a study of T cells after posttransplantation cyclophosphamide. Using immunoSEQ multiplex PCR, the repertoire was profiled, and TCRdb retains in-frame clones only, with some absent. The repertoire holds some 25,000 clones, with roughly 83% as singletons. Sequenced material: PBMCs. Every receptor here comes from a woman in her sixties or seventies with a blood cancer, CMV-positive, and with a related stem cell donor.

This clone was picked up one time. This sequence joins TRBV19 and TRBJ1-2, with D uncertain. The CDR3 contains 16 residues. Germline V gene sequence: CDR1 LNHDA, CDR2 SQIVND (reference sequence). V was cut by 1 base and J by 3 bases, with 15 bases left in between. The CDR3 region is CASSIGRRVRHYGYTF. The CDR3 DNA sequence: TGTGCCAGTAGTATAGGTAGGAGGGTTCGGCACTATGGCTACACCTTC. The full variable domain, completed using reference TRBV19 and TRBJ1-2, is DGGITQSPKYLFRKEGQNVTLSCEQNLNHDAMYWYRQDPGQGLRLIYYSQIVNDFQKGDIAEGYSVSREKKESFPLTVTSAQKNPTAFYLCASSIGRRVRHYGYTFGSGTRLTVV.

The rearrangement links TRBV6-5 to TRBJ1-5; TRBD1 agrees at 9 bases. The CDR3 covers 15 residues. V was clipped by 6 bases and J by 11 bases; unmatched bases: 14. CDR1 MNHEY and CDR2 SVGAGI come from the germline V gene. The CDR3 spells CASSLGGTGKGAQHF. The CDR3 nucleotides are TGTGCCAGCAGCCTAGGGGGGACAGGGAAAGGCGCCCAGCATTTT.

The chain uses TRBV5-4 and TRBJ2-7; TRBD2 matches 7 bases. Germline trimming cut 0 bases from V and 0 bases from J; bases unmatched to any gene: 3. The CDR3 runs 15 residues. Germline values: CDR1 SGHNT, CDR2 YYREEE (reference sequence). The chain's CDR3 is CASSLVGGSSYEQYF. CDR3 in DNA: TGTGCCAGCAGCTTGGTGGGAGGGAGCTCCTACGAGCAGTACTTC.

The CDR3 reads CASSELGVEDYGYTF. The DNA of the CDR3 is TGCGCCAGCAGTGAGCTCGGGGTTGAAGACTATGGCTACACCTTC. The gene calls are TRBV10-1 and TRBJ1-2; D call uncertain. Trimming stripped 2 bases from V and 3 bases from J, with 13 bases between. This CDR3 has 15 residues. The germline CDR1 and CDR2 sequences are WNHNN and SYGVQD (reference sequence).

The chain employs TRBV2 and TRBJ2-7, with D unresolved. Deletions cut 8 bases from V and 2 bases from J, with 4 bases between. The CDR3 is 10 amino acids. Germline CDR1 reads SNHLY; CDR2 reads FYNNEI. The DNA of the CDR3 is TGTGCCAGCCGTCCCTACGAGCAGTACTTC. This translates into CASRPYEQYF. The full variable domain, completed using reference TRBV2 and TRBJ2-7, is EPEVTQTPSHQVTQMGQEVILRCVPISNHLYFYWYRQILGQKVEFLVSFYNNEISEKSEIFDDQFSVERPDGSNFTLKIRSTKLEDSAMYFCASRPYEQYFGPGTRLTVT.

The rearrangement joins TRBV19 to TRBJ1-1; no clear D. The V gene's germline CDR1 is LNHDA and CDR2 SQIVND (reference sequence). This CDR3 spans 14 amino acids. V was clipped by 2 bases and J by 10 bases, with 17 bases between them. For the CDR3, the DNA is TGTGCCAGTAGTATATCAATTGGCGGGAACGGAGCTTTCTTT. Translating gives CASSISIGGNGAFF.

V is TRBV10-2 and J is TRBJ2-1; D not certain. V dropped 1 base and J dropped 7 bases, with 5 bases sitting between them. The CDR3 is made up of 12 amino acids. Germline V gene sequence: CDR1 WSHSY, CDR2 SAAADI. The CDR3 nucleotides read TGCGCCAGCAGTGAGTTTCAGAATGAGCAGTTCTTC. Its translation is CASSEFQNEQFF.

The chain links TRBV25-1 to TRBJ1-1, with 9 bases aligning to TRBD1. The ends lost 5 bases at V and 2 bases at J; junction bases unmatched: 3. CDR1 and CDR2 from the germline V gene are MGHDK and SYGVNS. The CDR3 runs 14 residues. Here the CDR3 reads CASSRTGANTEAFF. CDR3 coding DNA: TGTGCCAGCAGTCGGACAGGGGCAAACACTGAAGCTTTCTTT.

As to this clone: Relative to the germline gene, one junction end is altered; a read error may explain this. This chain uses TRBV29-1 with TRBJ1-1; D possibly corresponds to TRBD1 (6 bases). CDR1 SQVTM and CDR2 ANQGSEA come from the germline V gene. The CDR3 contains 13 residues. CDR3 residues: CSGEQGGNTEAFF. The CDR3 coding sequence is TGCAGCGGTGAACAGGGAGGGAACACTGAAGCTTTCTTT.

J is TRBJ2-5 and V is TRBV5-1; 9 bases are shared with TRBD1. The CDR3 is 15 residues long. The V gene end was trimmed by 4 bases and the J gene end by 1 base; junction bases not matched to a gene: 5. Germline loops: CDR1 SGHRS, CDR2 YFSETQ. CDR3 in amino acids: CASSTDRGGQETQYF. CDR3 coding DNA: TGCGCCAGCAGCACAGACAGGGGGGGCCAAGAGACCCAGTACTTC.

The CDR3 bases are TGTGCCAGCAGCCCTTGGACTAGCCGGAGGATCGCAGATACGCAGTATTTT. Translation gives CASSPWTSRRIADTQYF. The chain uses TRBV7-8 and TRBJ2-3; 8 bases align to TRBD2. The trim removed 5 bases at V and 4 bases at J, leaving 14 bases unmatched. Germline CDR1 reads SGHVS; CDR2 reads FQNEAQ. This CDR3 region has 17 residues.

V usage is TRBV7-9 and J usage is TRBJ2-5; 11 positions agree with TRBD2. This CDR3 region has 19 residues. The V segment lost 5 bases and the J segment 4 bases; nucleotides outside the gene matches: 18. Germline assignment: CDR1 SEHNR and CDR2 FQNEAQ (reference sequence). CDR3 in DNA: TGTGCCAGCAGCCCCCTCGGGACTAGCGGTACCCCCAGGGCAGAGACCCAGTACTTC. Its translation is CASSPLGTSGTPRAETQYF.

The chain is built from TRBV19 and TRBJ2-1; TRBD2 might be the D (6 bases). Germline CDR1 LNHDA, CDR2 SQIVND (reference sequence). V gave up 6 bases and J gave up 7 bases, with 16 bases separating them. The CDR3 extends over 14 amino acids. The CDR3 sequence: CASSPGLLANEQFF. The CDR3 region has the DNA TGTGCCAGTAGCCCGGGACTCTTGGCGAATGAGCAGTTCTTC.

This clone has a single count. The rearrangement uses TRBV7-8 and TRBJ2-7, with a tentative D call TRBD2 (6 bases). Trimming shortened V by 8 bases and J by 2 bases, and 16 bases separated the two germline ends. Germline CDR1 and CDR2: SGHVS and FQNEAQ. CDR3 size: 14 residues. The CDR3 DNA reads as TGTGCCAGCGGACTACCTTCATCGGCCTACGAGCAGTACTTC. Amino acids: CASGLPSSAYEQYF.

The rearrangement links TRBV2 to TRBJ2-7; D is ambiguous. The CDR3 is 13 amino acids. V shed 7 bases and J shed 1 base, with 11 bases lying between them. Germline V CDR1 and CDR2: SNHLY, FYNNEI. The CDR3 spells CASTQRPSYEQYF. DNA for the CDR3: TGTGCCAGCACTCAGCGCCCGTCCTACGAGCAGTACTTC.

J is TRBJ2-7 and V is TRBV5-5; TRBD2 aligns across 8 bases. Germline CDR1 reads SGHKS; CDR2 reads YYEKEE (reference sequence). The CDR3 is made up of 15 amino acids. Trimming cost V 5 bases and J 2 bases; bases outside gene matches: 9. The CDR3 DNA reads as TGTGCCAGCAGACAAGCGGGAGTCGTGCCCTACGAGCAGTACTTC. Protein sequence: CASRQAGVVPYEQYF.

CDR3 in DNA: TGTGCCAGCAGCAGACGGACTAGCGGATACGAGCAGTACTTC. This translates into CASSRRTSGYEQYF. The chain carries TRBV7-8 and TRBJ2-7; TRBD2 matches at 10 bases. The trim removed 5 bases at V and 4 bases at J, leaving 5 bases unmatched. CDR1 and CDR2 (germline): SGHVS, FQNEAQ. This CDR3 comprises 14 residues.

The gene calls are TRBV30 and TRBJ1-6; 11 nucleotides align to TRBD1. The CDR3 has 13 residues. Unmatched junction bases numbered 2, after V lost 4 bases and J lost 9 bases. The germline CDR1 and CDR2 sequences are GTSNPN and SVGIG (reference sequence). Here the CDR3 reads CAWTGQGVSPLHF. CDR3 DNA: TGTGCCTGGACGGGACAGGGGGTTTCACCCCTCCACTTT. The full variable domain, its missing parts supplied by reference TRBV30 and TRBJ1-6, is SQTIHQWPATLVQPVGSPLSLECTVEGTSNPNLYWYRQAAGRGLQLLFYSVGIGQISSEVPQNLSASRPQDRQFILSSKKLLLSDSGFYLCAWTGQGVSPLHFGNGTRLTVT.

The chain uses TRBV7-8 and TRBJ2-3; 14 positions match TRBD2. CDR1 is SGHVS and CDR2 is FQNEAQ in the germline V gene. The CDR3 consists of 16 residues. V lost 1 base, J lost 14 bases, and 11 bases stayed unmatched. CDR3 DNA sequence: TGTGCCAGCAGCTTAGTCGGGGGACTAGCGGGAGTAGTGCCGTATTTT. Its protein product is CASSLVGGLAGVVPYF.

This rearrangement joins TRBV6-5 to TRBJ2-7, with D maybe TRBD1 (6 bases). The CDR3 sequence is 15 residues long. Looked up from germline, CDR1 is MNHEY and CDR2 is SVGAGI. V gave up 4 bases and J gave up 7 bases, with 20 bases separating them. The CDR3 is CASSLRGSGAGEQYF. The CDR3 coding sequence is TGTGCCAGCAGTTTACGCGGATCAGGGGCCGGGGAGCAGTACTTC.

The rearrangement links TRBV27 to TRBJ2-7, with TRBD1 matching 7 bases. CDR1 and CDR2 (germline): MNHEY, SMNVEV (reference sequence). With V trimmed by 10 bases and J by 5 bases, 11 bases remained unmatched. The CDR3 sequence is 13 residues long. CDR3 sequence reads: CATPAGRGNEQYF. CDR3 in DNA: TGTGCCACCCCCGCGGGCAGGGGGAACGAGCAGTACTTC.

This chain links TRBV6-5 with TRBJ2-7, with 16 bases fitting TRBD2. The V gene end was trimmed by 5 bases and the J gene end by 7 bases; junction bases not matched to a gene: 5. The germline V gene encodes CDR1 MNHEY and CDR2 SVGAGI. This CDR3 region has 15 residues. CDR3 residues: CASSPGLAGGGEQYF. Here the CDR3 DNA reads TGTGCCAGCAGTCCGGGACTAGCGGGAGGGGGGGAGCAGTACTTC.

This chain connects TRBV4-1 to TRBJ2-3, with TRBD2 matching over 10 bases. This CDR3 spans 16 amino acids. V lost 4 bases to trimming and J lost 6 bases; unmatched junction nucleotides: 10. CDR1 and CDR2 (germline): MGHRA, YSYEKL. The CDR3 nucleotides are TGCGCCAGCAGCCGTCGTCTAGCGGGGGAGCTGGATACGCAGTATTTT. Protein product: CASSRRLAGELDTQYF.

This rearrangement joins TRBV6-1 to TRBJ2-2, with TRBD1 matching 7 bases. The J segment lost 1 base and the V segment lost 7 bases, leaving 3 bases of the junction unmatched. Germline values: CDR1 MNHNS, CDR2 SASEGT. The CDR3 sequence is 14 residues long. In DNA form, the CDR3 reads TGTGCCAGCACTCGACAGGGGAACACCGGGGAGCTGTTTTTT. Its translation: CASTRQGNTGELFF.

This chain joins TRBV5-6 and TRBJ2-1; D is perhaps TRBD1 (6 bases). The CDR3 covers 14 residues. Trimming shortened V by 3 bases and J by 8 bases, and 15 bases separated the two germline ends. Germline CDR1 SGHDT, CDR2 YYEEEE. The DNA for the CDR3 is TGTGCCAGCAGCTCTCCCAGGGGTCCCTATGAGCAGTTCTTC. Residues: CASSSPRGPYEQFF.

The J gene is TRBJ2-2, the V gene TRBV30; 9 bases map to TRBD2. The CDR3 runs 21 residues. V was clipped by 3 bases and J by 6 bases; unmatched bases: 26. Germline values: CDR1 GTSNPN, CDR2 SVGIG (reference sequence). CDR3 protein: CAWSPQNSGAGGPFGPGELFF. CDR3 nucleotide sequence: TGTGCCTGGAGCCCTCAAAACAGCGGGGCGGGAGGGCCTTTTGGTCCCGGGGAGCTGTTTTTT. The full variable domain, completed using reference TRBV30 and TRBJ2-2, is SQTIHQWPATLVQPVGSPLSLECTVEGTSNPNLYWYRQAAGRGLQLLFYSVGIGQISSEVPQNLSASRPQDRQFILSSKKLLLSDSGFYLCAWSPQNSGAGGPFGPGELFFGEGSRLTVL.

This clone came up a few times. This chain joins TRBV30 and TRBJ2-1; 11 positions agree with TRBD2. CDR1 and CDR2 from the germline V gene are GTSNPN and SVGIG (reference sequence). CDR3 size: 14 residues. V lost 5 bases and J lost 9; bases outside the gene matches: 9. Here the CDR3 reads CAWETSGSRGEQFF. In nucleotides, the CDR3 is TGTGCCTGGGAAACTAGCGGGAGCAGGGGTGAGCAGTTCTTC. Drawing the rest from reference TRBV30 and TRBJ2-1, the complete variable domain is SQTIHQWPATLVQPVGSPLSLECTVEGTSNPNLYWYRQAAGRGLQLLFYSVGIGQISSEVPQNLSASRPQDRQFILSSKKLLLSDSGFYLCAWETSGSRGEQFFGPGTRLTVL.

The V and J genes are TRBV19 and TRBJ1-5, with D perhaps matching TRBD1 (5 bases). The germline V and J ends were trimmed by 0 bases and 5 bases, with 8 bases remaining between them. The CDR3 has 14 residues. CDR1 is LNHDA, CDR2 SQIVND, per germline (reference sequence). The chain's CDR3 is CASSIDMGHQPQHF. The CDR3, as DNA: TGTGCCAGTAGTATAGATATGGGGCATCAGCCCCAGCATTTT.

The gene calls are TRBV11-2 and TRBJ2-7; D might be TRBD1 (6 bases). Germline-derived CDR1 and CDR2 are SGHAT and FQNNGV. This CDR3 has 11 residues. The V end lost 8 bases, the J end lost 3 bases, and 8 bases lay between the germline ends. CDR3 in amino acids: CASGQYYEQYF. The CDR3 DNA follows: TGTGCCAGCGGACAGTACTACGAGCAGTACTTC.

The rearrangement joins TRBV6-1 to TRBJ2-2, with D possibly matching TRBD1 (6 bases). Trimming cost V 4 bases and J 4 bases, with 19 bases left between them. There are 17 residues in the CDR3. Germline loops: CDR1 MNHNS, CDR2 SASEGT. Here the CDR3 reads CASSALTRGHLTGELFF. The CDR3 nucleotides are TGTGCCAGCAGTGCTCTTACTCGGGGACACCTCACCGGGGAGCTGTTTTTT.